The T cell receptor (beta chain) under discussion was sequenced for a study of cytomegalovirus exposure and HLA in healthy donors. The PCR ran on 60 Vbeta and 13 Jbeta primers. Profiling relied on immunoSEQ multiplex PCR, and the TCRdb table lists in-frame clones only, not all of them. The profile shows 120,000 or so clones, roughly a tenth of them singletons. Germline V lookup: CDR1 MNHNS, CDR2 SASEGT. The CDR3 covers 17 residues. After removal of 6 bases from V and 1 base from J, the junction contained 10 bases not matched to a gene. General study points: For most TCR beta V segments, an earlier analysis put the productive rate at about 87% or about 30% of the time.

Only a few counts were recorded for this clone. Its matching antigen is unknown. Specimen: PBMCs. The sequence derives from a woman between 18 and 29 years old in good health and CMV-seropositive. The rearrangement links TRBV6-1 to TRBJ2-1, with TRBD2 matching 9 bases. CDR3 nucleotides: TGTGCCAGCAGCGAAATCTCCCTAGCGGGGTCCTACAATGAGCAGTTCTTC. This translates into CASSEISLAGSYNEQFF.